This TCR beta chain was documented in a study of shared clonotypes between healthy human individuals. Study overall: CD8 memory received one plate per donor, CD8 naive two, CD4 memory three and CD4 naive three.

The authors divided CD4+ cells into CD45RA+ naive and CD45RA-negative memory subsets. Findings of the study overall: Rarefaction exposed incomplete sorted-subset sequencing despite large depth. With few donors, the genetic and exposure-history diversity represented was limited.

The CDR3 has 13 amino acids. V was pared by 5 bases and J by 4 bases, with 11 bases between. CDR1 is KGHSH, CDR2 LQKENI, per germline. Of note for this clone: Its antigen remains unknown.

Libraries were prepared by immunoSEQ multiplex PCR; TCRdb keeps only in-frame clonotypes and omits some of them. The data hold over a million clones, with around 95% observed a single time. Sequenced: naive CD4+ T cells sorted from blood. The subset here: CD45RA+ positively selected. This TCR came from a man between 25 and 39 years old in good health. The gene calls are TRBV18 and TRBJ2-5; D not resolved. CDR3 DNA: TGTGCCAGCTCAGGCGCGGTTGGAGAGACCCAGTACTTC. This encodes CASSGAVGETQYF.